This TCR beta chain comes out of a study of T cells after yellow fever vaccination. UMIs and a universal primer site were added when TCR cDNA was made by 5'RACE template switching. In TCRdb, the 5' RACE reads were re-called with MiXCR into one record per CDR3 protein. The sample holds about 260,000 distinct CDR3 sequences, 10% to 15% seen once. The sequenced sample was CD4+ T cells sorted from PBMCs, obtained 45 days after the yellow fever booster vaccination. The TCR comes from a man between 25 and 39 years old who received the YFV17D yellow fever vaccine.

CDR3 coding DNA: TGTGCCAGCAGTCCTCTAGCGGGAGAGCGAGAGACCCAGTACTTC. Residues: CASSPLAGERETQYF. This chain uses TRBV6-1 with TRBJ2-5; 10 bases map to TRBD2. CDR1 is MNHNS, CDR2 SASEGT, per germline. The CDR3 covers 15 residues. The junction had 7 bases not matched to a gene; V was cut back by 5 bases and J by 4 bases.